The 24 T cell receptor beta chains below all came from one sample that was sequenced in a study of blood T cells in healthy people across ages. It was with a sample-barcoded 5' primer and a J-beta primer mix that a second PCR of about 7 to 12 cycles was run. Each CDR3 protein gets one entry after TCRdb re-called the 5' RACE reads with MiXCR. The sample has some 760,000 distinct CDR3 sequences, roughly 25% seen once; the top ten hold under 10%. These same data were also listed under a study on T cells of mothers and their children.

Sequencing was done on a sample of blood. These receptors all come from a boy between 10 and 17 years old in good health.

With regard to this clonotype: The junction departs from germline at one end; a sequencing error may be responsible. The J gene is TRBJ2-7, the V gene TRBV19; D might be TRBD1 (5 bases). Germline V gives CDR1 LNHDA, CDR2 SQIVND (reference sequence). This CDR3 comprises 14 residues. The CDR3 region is CASSIDGQGYEQHF. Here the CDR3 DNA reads TGTGCCAGTAGTATCGACGGCCAGGGATACGAGCAGCACTTC. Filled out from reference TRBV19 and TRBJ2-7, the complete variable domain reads DGGITQSPKYLFRKEGQNVTLSCEQNLNHDAMYWYRQDPGQGLRLIYYSQIVNDFQKGDIAEGYSVSREKKESFPLTVTSAQKNPTAFYLCASSIDGQGYEQHFGPGTRLTVT.

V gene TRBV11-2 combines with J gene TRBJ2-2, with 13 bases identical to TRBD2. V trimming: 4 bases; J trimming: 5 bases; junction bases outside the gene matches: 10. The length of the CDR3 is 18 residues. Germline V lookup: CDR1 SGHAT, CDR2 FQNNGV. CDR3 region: CASSSPTSGGEVTGELFF. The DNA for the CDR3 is TGTGCCAGCAGCTCCCCCACTAGCGGGGGGGAGGTTACCGGGGAGCTGTTTTTT. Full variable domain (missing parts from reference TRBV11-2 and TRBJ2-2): EAGVAQSPRYKIIEKRQSVAFWCNPISGHATLYWYQQILGQGPKLLIQFQNNGVVDDSQLPKDRFSAERLKGVDSTLKIQPAKLEDSAVYLCASSSPTSGGEVTGELFFGEGSRLTVL.

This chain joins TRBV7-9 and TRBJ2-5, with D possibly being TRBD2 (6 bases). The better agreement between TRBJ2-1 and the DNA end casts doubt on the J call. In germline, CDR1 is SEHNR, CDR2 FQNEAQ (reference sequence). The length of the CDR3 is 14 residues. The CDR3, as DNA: TGTGCCAGCAGCCCAAGGGGAGGTCTCAATGAGCAGTTCTTC. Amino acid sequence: CASSPRGGLNEQFF.

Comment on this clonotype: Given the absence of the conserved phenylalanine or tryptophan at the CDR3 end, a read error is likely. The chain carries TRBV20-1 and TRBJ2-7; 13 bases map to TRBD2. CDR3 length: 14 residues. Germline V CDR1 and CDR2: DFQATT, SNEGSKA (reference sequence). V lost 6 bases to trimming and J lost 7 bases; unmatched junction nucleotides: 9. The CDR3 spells CSARRTSGSREQYS. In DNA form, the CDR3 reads TGCAGTGCCCGTCGGACTAGCGGGAGTAGGGAGCAGTACTCC.

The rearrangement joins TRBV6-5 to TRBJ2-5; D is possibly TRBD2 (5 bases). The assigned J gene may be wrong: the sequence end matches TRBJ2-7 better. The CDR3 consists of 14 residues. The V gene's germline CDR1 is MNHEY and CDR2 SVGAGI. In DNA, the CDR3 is TGTGCCAGCAGTTACGGGTGGGCGGGCTACGAGCAGTACTTC. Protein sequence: CASSYGWAGYEQYF.

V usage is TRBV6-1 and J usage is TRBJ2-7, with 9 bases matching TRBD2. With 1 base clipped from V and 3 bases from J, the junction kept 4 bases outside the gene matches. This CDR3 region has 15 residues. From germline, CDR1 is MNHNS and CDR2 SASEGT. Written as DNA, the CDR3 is TGTGCCAGCAGTGAAGGACTAGCGGAGAACTACGAGCAGTACTTC. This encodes CASSEGLAENYEQYF.

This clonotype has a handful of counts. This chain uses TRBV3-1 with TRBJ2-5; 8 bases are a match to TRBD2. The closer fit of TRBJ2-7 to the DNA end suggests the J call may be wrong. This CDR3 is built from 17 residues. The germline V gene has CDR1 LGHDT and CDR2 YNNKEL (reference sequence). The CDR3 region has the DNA TGTGCCAGCAGCCAGTCCCCACTAGCGGTGAACTCCTACGAGCAGTACTTC. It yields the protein CASSQSPLAVNSYEQYF.

The CDR3 loop reads CASSLTGTGHPYEQYF. CDR3 nucleotides: TGTGCCAGCAGTTTAACCGGGACAGGCCACCCTTACGAGCAGTACTTC. The V and J genes are TRBV27 and TRBJ2-7; 8 bases match TRBD1. The length of the CDR3 is 16 residues. CDR1 MNHEY and CDR2 SMNVEV come from the germline V gene (reference sequence). V gave up 2 bases and J gave up 4 bases; unmatched junction bases: 10.

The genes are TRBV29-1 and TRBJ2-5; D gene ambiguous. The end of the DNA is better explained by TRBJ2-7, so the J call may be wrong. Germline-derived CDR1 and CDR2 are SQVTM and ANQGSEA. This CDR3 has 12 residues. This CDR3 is CSVETLKAEQYF. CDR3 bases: TGCAGCGTTGAAACCTTAAAAGCCGAGCAGTACTTC.

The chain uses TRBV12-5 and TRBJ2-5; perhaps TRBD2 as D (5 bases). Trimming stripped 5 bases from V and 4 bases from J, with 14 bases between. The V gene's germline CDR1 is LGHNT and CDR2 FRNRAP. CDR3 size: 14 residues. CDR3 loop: CASGQPPSGETQYF. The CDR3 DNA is TGTGCTAGTGGTCAGCCGCCCAGCGGAGAGACCCAGTACTTC.

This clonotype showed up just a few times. CDR3 DNA sequence: TGCAGCGTAGAACCGCGGTTCCCGGGGGGGAATCAATACAATGAGCAGTTCTTC. This gives the protein CSVEPRFPGGNQYNEQFF. The rearrangement joins TRBV29-1 to TRBJ2-1; 8 bases map to TRBD2. Germline lookup yields CDR1 SQVTM and CDR2 ANQGSEA. Unmatched junction bases numbered 20, after V lost 6 bases and J lost 4 bases. The length of the CDR3 is 18 residues.

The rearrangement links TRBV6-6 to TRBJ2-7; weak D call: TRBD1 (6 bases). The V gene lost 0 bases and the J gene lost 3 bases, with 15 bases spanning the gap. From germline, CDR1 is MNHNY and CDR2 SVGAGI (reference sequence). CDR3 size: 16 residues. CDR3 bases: TGTGCCAGCAGTTACTCGGGGGCAAGGGAAGGCTACGAGCAGTACTTC. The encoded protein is CASSYSGAREGYEQYF.

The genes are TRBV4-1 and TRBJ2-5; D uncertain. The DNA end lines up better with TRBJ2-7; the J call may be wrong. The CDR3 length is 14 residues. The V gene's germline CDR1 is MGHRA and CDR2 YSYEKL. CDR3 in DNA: TGCGCCAGCAGCCAAGATAGAGGAATGTACGAGCAGTACTTC. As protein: CASSQDRGMYEQYF.

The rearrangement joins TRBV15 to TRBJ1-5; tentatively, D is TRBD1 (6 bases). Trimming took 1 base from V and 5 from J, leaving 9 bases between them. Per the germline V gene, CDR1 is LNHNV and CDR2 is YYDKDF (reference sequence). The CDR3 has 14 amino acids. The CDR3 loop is CATSRGTVDQPQHF. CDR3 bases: TGTGCCACCAGCAGAGGGACAGTGGATCAGCCCCAGCATTTT.

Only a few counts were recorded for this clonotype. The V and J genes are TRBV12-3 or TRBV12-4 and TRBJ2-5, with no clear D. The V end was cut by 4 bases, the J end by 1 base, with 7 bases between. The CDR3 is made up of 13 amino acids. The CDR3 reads CASSSLSQETQYF. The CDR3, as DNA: TGTGCCAGCAGTTCACTCAGCCAAGAGACCCAGTACTTC.

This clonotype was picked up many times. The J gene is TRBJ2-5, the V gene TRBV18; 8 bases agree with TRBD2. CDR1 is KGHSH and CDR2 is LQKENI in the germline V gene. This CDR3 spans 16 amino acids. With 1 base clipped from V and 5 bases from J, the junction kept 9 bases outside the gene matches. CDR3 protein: CASSPRAGGDVETQYF. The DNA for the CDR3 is TGTGCCAGCTCACCACGGGCGGGAGGAGACGTTGAGACCCAGTACTTC.

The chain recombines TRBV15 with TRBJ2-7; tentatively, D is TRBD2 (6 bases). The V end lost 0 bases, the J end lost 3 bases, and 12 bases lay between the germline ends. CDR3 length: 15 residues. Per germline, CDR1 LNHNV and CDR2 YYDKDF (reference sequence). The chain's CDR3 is CATSRDRRGVYEQYF. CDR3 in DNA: TGTGCCACCAGCAGAGATCGGAGGGGAGTCTACGAGCAGTACTTC.

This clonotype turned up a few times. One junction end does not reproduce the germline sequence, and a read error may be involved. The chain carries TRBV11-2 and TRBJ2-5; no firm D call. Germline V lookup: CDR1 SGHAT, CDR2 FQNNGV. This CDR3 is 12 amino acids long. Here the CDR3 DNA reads TGTGCCAGCAGCTTAGACCCCGAGACCCGGTACTTC. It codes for CASSLDPETRYF. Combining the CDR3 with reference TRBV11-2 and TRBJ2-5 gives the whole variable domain EAGVAQSPRYKIIEKRQSVAFWCNPISGHATLYWYQQILGQGPKLLIQFQNNGVVDDSQLPKDRFSAERLKGVDSTLKIQPAKLEDSAVYLCASSLDPETRYFGPGTRLLVL.

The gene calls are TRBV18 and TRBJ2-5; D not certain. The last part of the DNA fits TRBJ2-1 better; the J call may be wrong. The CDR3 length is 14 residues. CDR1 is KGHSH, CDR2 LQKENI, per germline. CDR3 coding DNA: TGTGCCAGCTCACCACCAAAAGGGATGGGTGAGCAGTTCTTC. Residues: CASSPPKGMGEQFF.

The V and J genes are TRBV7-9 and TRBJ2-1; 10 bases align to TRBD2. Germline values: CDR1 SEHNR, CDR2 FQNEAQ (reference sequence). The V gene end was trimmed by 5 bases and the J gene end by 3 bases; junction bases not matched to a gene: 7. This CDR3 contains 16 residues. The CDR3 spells CASSPPGTSDYNEQFF. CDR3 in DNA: TGTGCCAGCAGCCCCCCCGGGACTAGCGACTACAATGAGCAGTTCTTC.

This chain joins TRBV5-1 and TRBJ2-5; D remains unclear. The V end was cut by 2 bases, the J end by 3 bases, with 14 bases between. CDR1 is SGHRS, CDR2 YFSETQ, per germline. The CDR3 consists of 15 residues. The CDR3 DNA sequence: TGCGCCAGCAGCTTCTTACACGGGCCGAAAGAGACCCAGTACTTC. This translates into CASSFLHGPKETQYF.

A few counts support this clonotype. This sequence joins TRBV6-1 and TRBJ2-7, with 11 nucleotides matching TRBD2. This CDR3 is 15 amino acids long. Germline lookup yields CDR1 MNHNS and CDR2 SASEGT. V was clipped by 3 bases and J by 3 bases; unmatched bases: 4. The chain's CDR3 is CASSEASGGYYEQYF. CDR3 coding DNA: TGTGCCAGCAGTGAGGCTAGCGGGGGGTACTACGAGCAGTACTTC.

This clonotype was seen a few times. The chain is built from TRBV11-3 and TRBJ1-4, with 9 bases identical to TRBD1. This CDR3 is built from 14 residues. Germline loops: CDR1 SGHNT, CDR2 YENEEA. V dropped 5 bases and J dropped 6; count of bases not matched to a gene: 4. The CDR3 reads CASSPTGGYEKLFF. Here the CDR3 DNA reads TGTGCCAGCAGCCCGACAGGGGGTTATGAAAAACTGTTTTTT. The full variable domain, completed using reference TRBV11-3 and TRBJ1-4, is EAGVVQSPRYKIIEKKQPVAFWCNPISGHNTLYWYLQNLGQGPELLIRYENEEAVDDSQLPKDRFSAERLKGVDSTLKIQPAELGDSAVYLCASSPTGGYEKLFFGSGTQLSVL.

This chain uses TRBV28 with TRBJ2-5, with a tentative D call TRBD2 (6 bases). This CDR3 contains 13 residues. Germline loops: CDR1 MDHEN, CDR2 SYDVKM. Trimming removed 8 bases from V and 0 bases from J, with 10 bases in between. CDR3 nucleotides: TGTGCCAGCTTCAAGCGGGACCAAGAGACCCAGTACTTC. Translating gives CASFKRDQETQYF.